This T cell receptor beta chain originates from a study of Graves' ophthalmopathy and Graves' hyperthyroidism. The study's findings and limits: Classification of ophthalmopathy versus stable hyperthyroidism by a 13-signature model yielded 85% to 90% sensitivity and just over 80% specificity.

RNA transcripts were the template, and TCR beta CDR3 regions were amplified from them. HTBI-primed first-round RT-PCR preceded second-round multiplex PCR. TCRdb reprocessed the multiplex PCR reads with MiXCR, giving one entry per CDR3 protein. The sample has roughly 400,000 distinct CDR3 sequences, about 17% seen once. Looked up from germline, CDR1 is SQVTM and CDR2 is ANQGSEA. The CDR3 contains 15 residues. V was pared by 2 bases and J by 6 bases, with 6 bases of the junction left unmatched. This clonotype showed up many times. Its target is unknown. The diagnostic workup employed clinical symptoms, serum thyroxine, TRAb, thyroid ultrasound and orbital computed tomography.

The TCR sequence derives from an adult woman with stable Graves' hyperthyroidism. Sequenced: peripheral blood. This sequence joins TRBV29-1 and TRBJ2-7; 14 bases agree with TRBD2. In nucleotides, the CDR3 is TGCAGCGTTGAACGACTAGCGGGAGGGTCGGGCGAGCAGTACTTC. It translates to CSVERLAGGSGEQYF.